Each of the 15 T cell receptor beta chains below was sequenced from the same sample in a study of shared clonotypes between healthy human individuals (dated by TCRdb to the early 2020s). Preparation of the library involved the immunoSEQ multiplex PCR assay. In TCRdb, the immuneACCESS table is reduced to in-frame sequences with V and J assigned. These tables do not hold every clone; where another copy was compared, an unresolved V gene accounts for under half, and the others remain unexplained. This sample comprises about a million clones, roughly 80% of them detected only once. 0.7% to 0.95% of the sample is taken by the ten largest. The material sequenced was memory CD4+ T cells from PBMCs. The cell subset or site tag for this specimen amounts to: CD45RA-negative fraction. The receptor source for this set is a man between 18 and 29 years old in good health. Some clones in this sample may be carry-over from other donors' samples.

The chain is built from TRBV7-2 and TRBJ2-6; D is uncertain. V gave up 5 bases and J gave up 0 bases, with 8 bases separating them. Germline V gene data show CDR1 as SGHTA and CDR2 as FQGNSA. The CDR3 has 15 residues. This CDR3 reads CASSLGSSGANVLTF. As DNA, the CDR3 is TGTGCCAGCAGCCTCGGAAGCTCTGGGGCCAACGTCCTGACTTTC.

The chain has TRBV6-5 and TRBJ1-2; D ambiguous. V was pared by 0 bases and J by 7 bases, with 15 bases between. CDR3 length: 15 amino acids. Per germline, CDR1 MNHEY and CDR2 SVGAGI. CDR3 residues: CASSYSITFKVGYTF. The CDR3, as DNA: TGTGCCAGCAGTTACTCGATTACATTTAAGGTTGGCTACACCTTC.

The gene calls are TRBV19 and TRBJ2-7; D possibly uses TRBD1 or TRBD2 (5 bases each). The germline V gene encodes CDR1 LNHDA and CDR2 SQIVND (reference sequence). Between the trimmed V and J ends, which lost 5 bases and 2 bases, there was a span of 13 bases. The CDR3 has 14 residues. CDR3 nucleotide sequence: TGTGCCAGTAGTCTCCGGGACGGAGCCTACGAGCAGTACTTC. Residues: CASSLRDGAYEQYF.

For the CDR3, the DNA is TGTGCCAGCAGCCAGCGCACTAGCGGCCACTACGAGCAGTACTTC. Translated: CASSQRTSGHYEQYF. V usage is TRBV6-6 and J usage is TRBJ2-7; 8 bases align to TRBD2. In germline, CDR1 is MNHNY, CDR2 SVGAGI (reference sequence). This CDR3 is built from 15 residues. The V and J ends lost 6 bases and 3 bases, in that order; junction bases with no gene match: 10.

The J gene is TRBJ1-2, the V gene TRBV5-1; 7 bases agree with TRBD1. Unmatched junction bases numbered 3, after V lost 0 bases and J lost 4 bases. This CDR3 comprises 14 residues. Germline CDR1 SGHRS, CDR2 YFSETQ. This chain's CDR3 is CASSLDDRAYGYTF. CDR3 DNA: TGCGCCAGCAGCTTGGATGACAGGGCCTATGGCTACACCTTC.

DNA of the CDR3: TGTGCCAGCAGTTTATTTGGCGGTCAGCCCCAGCATTTT. It translates to CASSLFGGQPQHF. The rearrangement links TRBV28 to TRBJ1-5; D is undetermined. The V and J ends lost 1 base and 6 bases respectively, with 7 bases between them. The CDR3 sequence is 13 residues long. From germline, CDR1 is MDHEN and CDR2 SYDVKM.

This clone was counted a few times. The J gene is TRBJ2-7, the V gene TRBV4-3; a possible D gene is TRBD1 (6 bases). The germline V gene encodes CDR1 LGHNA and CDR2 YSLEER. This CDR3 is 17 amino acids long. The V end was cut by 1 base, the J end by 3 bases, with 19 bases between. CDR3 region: CASSQGAGGRGFYEQYF. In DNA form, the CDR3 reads TGCGCCAGCAGCCAAGGGGCGGGTGGCAGGGGATTCTACGAGCAGTACTTC.

CDR3 DNA sequence: TGCAGCGTTTATTGGCGGGACATACAGTTCTTC. Its translation is CSVYWRDIQFF. The chain employs TRBV29-1 and TRBJ2-1; TRBD1 or TRBD2 may be the D gene (6 bases each). Germline V gives CDR1 SQVTM, CDR2 ANQGSEA. The CDR3 runs 11 residues. V lost 5 bases, J lost 13 bases, and 15 bases lay in between.

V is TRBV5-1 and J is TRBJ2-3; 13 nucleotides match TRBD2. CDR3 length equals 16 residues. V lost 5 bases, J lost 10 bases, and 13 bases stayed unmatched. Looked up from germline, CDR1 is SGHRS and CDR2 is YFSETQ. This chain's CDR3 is CASSFGTSGMAEAQYF. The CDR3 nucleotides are TGCGCCAGCAGTTTCGGGACTAGCGGGATGGCCGAAGCGCAGTATTTT. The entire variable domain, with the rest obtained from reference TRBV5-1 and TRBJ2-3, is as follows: KAGVTQTPRYLIKTRGQQVTLSCSPISGHRSVSWYQQTPGQGLQFLFEYFSETQRNKGNFPGRFSGRQFSNSRSEMNVSTLELGDSALYLCASSFGTSGMAEAQYFGPGTRLTVL.

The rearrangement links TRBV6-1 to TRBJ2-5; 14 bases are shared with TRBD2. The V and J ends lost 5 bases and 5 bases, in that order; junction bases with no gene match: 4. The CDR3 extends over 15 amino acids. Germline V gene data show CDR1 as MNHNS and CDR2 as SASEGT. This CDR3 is CASSSRLAGGETQYF. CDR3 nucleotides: TGTGCCAGCAGTTCACGACTAGCGGGGGGGGAGACCCAGTACTTC.

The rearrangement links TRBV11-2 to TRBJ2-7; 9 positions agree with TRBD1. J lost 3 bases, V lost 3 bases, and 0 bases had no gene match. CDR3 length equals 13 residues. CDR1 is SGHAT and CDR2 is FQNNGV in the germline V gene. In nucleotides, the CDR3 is TGTGCCAGCAGCTTGACAGGGGGCTACGAGCAGTACTTC. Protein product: CASSLTGGYEQYF. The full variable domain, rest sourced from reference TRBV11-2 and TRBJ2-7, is EAGVAQSPRYKIIEKRQSVAFWCNPISGHATLYWYQQILGQGPKLLIQFQNNGVVDDSQLPKDRFSAERLKGVDSTLKIQPAKLEDSAVYLCASSLTGGYEQYFGPGTRLTVT.

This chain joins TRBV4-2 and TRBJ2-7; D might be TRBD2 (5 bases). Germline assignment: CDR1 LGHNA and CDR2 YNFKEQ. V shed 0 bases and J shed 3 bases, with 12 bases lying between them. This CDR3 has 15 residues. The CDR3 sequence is CASSQEGGLLYEQYF. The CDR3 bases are TGTGCCAGCAGCCAAGAGGGCGGACTTCTCTACGAGCAGTACTTC.

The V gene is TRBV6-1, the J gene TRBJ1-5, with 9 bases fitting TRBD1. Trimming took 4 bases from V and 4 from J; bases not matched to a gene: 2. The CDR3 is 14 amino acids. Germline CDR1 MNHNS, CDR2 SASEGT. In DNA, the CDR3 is TGTGCCAGCAGTGGGGACAGGGTAAATCAGCCCCAGCATTTT. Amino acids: CASSGDRVNQPQHF.

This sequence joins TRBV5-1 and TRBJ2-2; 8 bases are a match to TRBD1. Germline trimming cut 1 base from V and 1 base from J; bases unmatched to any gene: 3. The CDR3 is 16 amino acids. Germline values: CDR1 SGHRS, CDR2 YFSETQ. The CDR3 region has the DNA TGCGCCAGCAGCTTGTCAGGGGGCGAGAACACCGGGGAGCTGTTTTTT. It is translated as CASSLSGGENTGELFF.

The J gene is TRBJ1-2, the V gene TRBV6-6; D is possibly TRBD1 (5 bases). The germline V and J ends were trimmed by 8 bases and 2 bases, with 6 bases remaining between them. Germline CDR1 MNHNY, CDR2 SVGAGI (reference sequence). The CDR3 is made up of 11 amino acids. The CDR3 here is CASRQNYGYTF. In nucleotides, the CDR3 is TGTGCCAGCCGACAGAACTATGGCTACACCTTC.